These T cell receptor beta chains were read from a single sample in a study of cytomegalovirus exposure and HLA in healthy donors. The repertoire was sequenced with immunoSEQ multiplex PCR; TCRdb's copy has only in-frame clones and lacks some. Among 45,000 to 60,000 clones listed, approximately 67% were seen once. Sequencing was carried out using PBMCs. The receptors were sampled from a man aged 25 to 40 in good health and CMV-seronegative. Both conserved end residues are part of each CDR3. D genes are given only for firm matches. The listing skips clone size in some rows; elsewhere it reads once, few, many or a size class.

V gene	clone size	J gene	D gene	CDR3 protein	CDR3 DNA
TRBV27	.	TRBJ2-1	.	CASSFGPGVEQFF	TGTGCCAGCAGTTTTGGCCCCGGGGTTGAGCAGTTCTTC
TRBV6-5	.	TRBJ2-5	.	CASGSRAGETQYF	TGTGCCAGCGGCTCGCGGGCGGGAGAGACCCAGTACTTC
TRBV7-9	few	TRBJ2-7	.	CASSHSYEQYF	TGTGCCAGCAGCCACAGTTACGAGCAGTACTTC
TRBV5-1	.	TRBJ2-5	.	CASIAGTTMEETQYF	TGCGCCAGCATCGCCGGGACAACAATGGAAGAGACCCAGTACTTC
TRBV7-9	.	TRBJ1-2	TRBD1	CASSLVGDREGYTF	TGTGCCAGCAGCTTAGTAGGGGACAGGGAAGGCTACACCTTC
TRBV27	.	TRBJ2-7	.	CASSPGASSYEQYF	TGTGCCAGCAGTCCAGGGGCGAGCTCCTACGAGCAGTACTTC
TRBV27	.	TRBJ2-1	TRBD2	CASSLGLAGMNEQFF	TGTGCCAGCAGTTTGGGACTAGCGGGGATGAATGAGCAGTTCTTC
TRBV18	.	TRBJ1-4	.	CASSPLVAGVAEKLFF	TGTGCCAGCTCACCCTTAGTCGCGGGGGTTGCTGAAAAACTGTTTTTT
TRBV2	.	TRBJ2-4	TRBD1	CASRDRVSKNIQYF	TGTGCCAGCAGGGACAGGGTATCCAAAAACATTCAGTACTTC
TRBV7-9	.	TRBJ2-7	.	CASSFFKQLGAYEQYF	TGTGCCAGCAGCTTTTTTAAACAGCTGGGAGCCTACGAGCAGTACTTC
TRBV30	once	TRBJ2-1	.	CAWKGLHSYNEQFF	TGTGCCTGGAAGGGACTCCATTCCTACAATGAGCAGTTCTTC
TRBV15	.	TRBJ2-2	TRBD2	CATSRAAGGGGELFF	TGTGCCACCAGCAGGGCGGCGGGGGGCGGCGGGGAGCTGTTTTTT
TRBV6-4	.	TRBJ2-2	TRBD2	CASSWLAGANTGELFF	TGTGCCAGCAGTTGGCTAGCGGGAGCGAACACCGGGGAGCTGTTTTTT
TRBV7-9	.	TRBJ2-4	.	CASSLGTGAKNIQYF	TGTGCCAGCAGCTTAGGCACAGGGGCCAAAAACATTCAGTACTTC
TRBV28	.	TRBJ1-4	.	CASRSGALNEKLFF	TGTGCCAGCAGGTCAGGGGCCCTTAATGAAAAACTGTTTTTT
TRBV6-6	.	TRBJ2-7	.	CASSYSALEQYF	TGTGCCAGCAGTTACTCGGCCCTCGAGCAGTACTTC
TRBV5-1	.	TRBJ2-7	.	CASSSETGVYEQYF	TGCGCCAGCAGCTCAGAAACGGGAGTGTACGAGCAGTACTTC
TRBV5-6	.	TRBJ1-4	.	CASSRPAGNEKLFF	TGTGCCAGCAGCCGGCCGGCGGGAAATGAAAAACTGTTTTTT
TRBV4-2	.	TRBJ2-1	.	CASSQEVATYNEQFF	TGTGCCAGCAGCCAAGAGGTAGCGACCTACAATGAGCAGTTCTTC
TRBV10-3	.	TRBJ2-5	TRBD2	CAIRTTSREAGETQYF	TGTGCCATCAGGACAACCTCTCGGGAGGCTGGAGAGACCCAGTACTTC
TRBV30	.	TRBJ1-2	TRBD1	CAWGDRGYYGYTF	TGTGCCTGGGGAGACAGGGGCTACTATGGCTACACCTTC
TRBV6-5	.	TRBJ1-6	TRBD1	CASRPNRGNNSPLHF	TGTGCCAGCAGACCTAACAGGGGCAATAATTCACCCCTCCACTTT
TRBV27	few	TRBJ2-7	TRBD1	CASSFAGTGTYEQYF	TGTGCCAGCAGTTTTGCAGGGACAGGGACCTACGAGCAGTACTTC
TRBV4-1	.	TRBJ1-1	.	CASSHRTGYTEAFF	TGCGCCAGCAGCCACAGAACAGGGTACACTGAAGCTTTCTTT
TRBV29-1	.	TRBJ1-2	TRBD1	CSVSGFGDSGYGYTF	TGCAGCGTTTCGGGTTTCGGGGACAGCGGCTATGGCTACACCTTC
TRBV19	.	TRBJ2-1	TRBD1	CASTNRGQGVNEQFF	TGTGCCAGTACCAACCGGGGACAGGGGGTCAATGAGCAGTTCTTC
TRBV19	.	TRBJ1-2	.	CASSIEGTFGYTF	TGTGCCAGTAGTATAGAAGGGACATTTGGCTACACCTTC
TRBV12-5	few	TRBJ2-7	TRBD2	CASGGGTSEPAEQYF	TGTGCTAGTGGTGGGGGGACTAGTGAACCGGCGGAGCAGTACTTC
TRBV4-1	.	TRBJ2-7	.	CASSPLAPPGEQYF	TGCGCCAGCAGCCCTCTAGCGCCTCCGGGGGAGCAGTACTTC
TRBV12-5	few	TRBJ1-1	TRBD1	CASGATGGDTEAFF	TGTGCTAGTGGGGCGACAGGGGGTGACACTGAAGCTTTCTTT
TRBV7-9	once	TRBJ1-2	TRBD1	CASSPDREGSLDGYTF	TGTGCCAGCAGCCCGGACAGGGAGGGATCTTTGGATGGCTACACCTTC
TRBV9	.	TRBJ2-7	TRBD1	CASSPRQGPDEQYF	TGTGCCAGCAGCCCCAGACAGGGTCCAGACGAGCAGTACTTC
TRBV27	few	TRBJ2-3	.	CASSLRQAYTDTQYF	TGTGCCAGCAGTCTTCGACAGGCCTACACAGATACGCAGTATTTT
TRBV5-6	.	TRBJ2-3	TRBD2	CASSLLLAGGDTDTQYF	TGTGCCAGCAGCTTACTACTAGCGGGAGGGGACACAGATACGCAGTATTTT
TRBV29-1	few	TRBJ1-2	.	CSVDLFPGYTF	TGCAGCGTTGATCTTTTCCCCGGCTACACCTTC
TRBV19	.	TRBJ1-1	TRBD1	CASSIAGQDDTEAFF	TGTGCCAGTAGTATTGCGGGACAGGACGACACTGAAGCTTTCTTT